This T cell receptor beta chain comes out of a study of shared clonotypes between healthy human individuals. Every donor was a Caucasian adult from Nashville, Tennessee. The authors divided CD4+ cells into CD45RA+ naive and CD45RA-negative memory subsets. Findings and caveats of the study: Memory subsets generally showed lower estimated richness than naive subsets.

Germline CDR1 and CDR2: SGHNT and YENEEA. The ends lost 5 bases at V and 4 bases at J; junction bases unmatched: 3. The CDR3 spans 14 residues. The method was immunoSEQ multiplex PCR; TCRdb's version includes in-frame clones alone and lacks a portion of them. The profile shows about 960,000 clones, 70% to 85% of them singletons. To note about this clone: What it binds is unknown.

The genes are TRBV11-3 and TRBJ2-5; 11 bases match TRBD2. The TCR sequence derives from a man in his late teens or twenties in good health. Sequences were obtained from memory CD4+ T cells sorted from blood. Described subset: CD45RA-negative fraction. The CDR3 reads CASSPTSGAETQYF. The DNA of the CDR3 is TGTGCCAGCAGCCCGACTAGCGGGGCAGAGACCCAGTACTTC.